One sample yielded the 18 T cell receptor beta chains listed below, sequenced in a study of lung T cells in sarcoidosis with Löfgren's syndrome. TCRdb redid the calling of the reads with MiXCR, one entry per CDR3 protein. The table lists 7,000 to 9,000 distinct CDR3 sequences, approximately 21% of them singletons. Sequencing was done on a sample of CD4+ T cells from bronchoalveolar lavage fluid. All receptors derive from a human donor with sarcoidosis (Löfgren's syndrome or another form), or a control subject (not recorded which).

By its share, this clonotype is large (0.1 to 1%). The chain combines TRBV2 with TRBJ2-3; 12 nucleotides agree with TRBD2. V shed 8 bases and J 3 bases; nucleotides not matched to a gene: 6. Looked up from germline, CDR1 is SNHLY and CDR2 is FYNNEI. This CDR3 comprises 15 residues. CDR3 loop: CASRPLAGGTDTQYF. CDR3 coding DNA: TGTGCCAGCCGCCCACTAGCGGGGGGTACAGATACGCAGTATTTT.

This clonotype showed up just once. It may be a read error: a sequence one base away is much more abundant. The rearrangement links TRBV25-1 to TRBJ2-2, with D possibly being TRBD2 (5 bases). The CDR3 has 13 residues. Looked up from germline, CDR1 is MGHDK and CDR2 is SYGVNS. CDR3 DNA sequence: TGTGCCAGCAGGGAACAGAACACCGGGGAGCTGGTTTTT. This sequence encodes CASREQNTGELVF. Full variable domain (remainder filled in from reference TRBV25-1 and TRBJ2-2): EADIYQTPRYLVIGTGKKITLECSQTMGHDKMYWYQQDPGMELHLIHYSYGVNSTEKGDLSSESTVSRIRTEHFPLTLESARPSHTSQYLCASREQNTGELVFGEGSRLTVL.

This clonotype ranks as medium-sized (0.01 to 0.1%). V gene TRBV20-1 combines with J gene TRBJ2-3; 12 positions match TRBD1. Germline values: CDR1 DFQATT, CDR2 SNEGSKA (reference sequence). V was clipped by 6 bases and J by 6 bases; unmatched bases: 7. The CDR3 totals 14 residues. CDR3 region: CSATGTGGSDTQYF. CDR3 nucleotide sequence: TGCAGTGCAACCGGGACAGGGGGCTCTGATACGCAGTATTTT.

This clonotype was seen ten or more times. The V call is TRBV7-9, the J call TRBJ2-5; tentatively, D is TRBD1 or TRBD2 (5 bases each). Germline CDR1 is SEHNR and CDR2 is FQNEAQ (reference sequence). CDR3 size: 15 residues. With 5 bases removed from V and 1 base from J, the gap between germline ends came to 14 bases. Here the CDR3 reads CASSGYSGTQETQYF. CDR3 coding DNA: TGTGCCAGCAGCGGGTACTCCGGGACCCAAGAGACCCAGTACTTC.

By sample fraction, this clonotype is medium-sized. V gene TRBV5-4 combines with J gene TRBJ2-3; D gene uncertain. CDR1 is SGHNT and CDR2 is YYREEE in the germline V gene (reference sequence). The germline V and J ends were trimmed by 2 bases and 4 bases, with 5 bases remaining between them. This CDR3 comprises 12 residues. CDR3 loop: CASSLDSDTQYF. The CDR3 DNA reads as TGTGCCAGCAGCTTAGACTCAGATACGCAGTATTTT.

About this clonotype itself: This may arise from a read error, as a much more abundant clone is one base away. The chain uses TRBV3-1 and TRBJ1-1; D uncertain. Germline loops: CDR1 LGHDT, CDR2 YNNKEL (reference sequence). CDR3 length: 15 residues. The CDR3 sequence: CARSQVTWRNTEAFF. The CDR3 coding sequence is TGTGCCAGAAGCCAAGTCACATGGCGGAACACTGAAGCTTTCTTT.

This clonotype showed up just a few times. This chain uses TRBV30 with TRBJ1-4; the D is unclear. Trimming took off 4 bases at V and 7 bases at J, with 16 bases between the two ends. Germline loops: CDR1 GTSNPN, CDR2 SVGIG (reference sequence). The CDR3 length is 14 residues. CDR3 region: CAWIDPGRGEKLFF. CDR3 DNA: TGTGCCTGGATTGACCCCGGGCGGGGTGAAAAACTGTTTTTT. The complete variable domain, with remaining parts taken from reference TRBV30 and TRBJ1-4, reads SQTIHQWPATLVQPVGSPLSLECTVEGTSNPNLYWYRQAAGRGLQLLFYSVGIGQISSEVPQNLSASRPQDRQFILSSKKLLLSDSGFYLCAWIDPGRGEKLFFGSGTQLSVL.

This clonotype was counted ten times or more. CDR3 sequence: CASSLQGWVPNIQYF. CDR3 nucleotide sequence: TGTGCCAGCAGCCTACAGGGGTGGGTCCCAAACATTCAGTACTTC. V and J are TRBV9 and TRBJ2-4; 7 nucleotides align to TRBD1. Germline CDR1 and CDR2: SGDLS and YYNGEE. V was pared by 4 bases and J by 6 bases, with 10 bases of the junction left unmatched. This CDR3 is 15 amino acids long. The variable domain in full, completed from reference TRBV9 and TRBJ2-4, reads DSGVTQTPKHLITATGQRVTLRCSPRSGDLSVYWYQQSLDQGLQFLIQYYNGEERAKGNILERFSAQQFPDLHSELNLSSLELGDSALYFCASSLQGWVPNIQYFGAGTRLSVL.

The chain is built from TRBV5-1 and TRBJ1-2; D is undetermined. CDR3 size: 12 residues. The V gene lost 0 bases and the J gene lost 10 bases, with 10 bases spanning the gap. Germline values: CDR1 SGHRS, CDR2 YFSETQ. CDR3 DNA sequence: TGCGCCAGCAGCTTGGGGGAGGCCGACTACACCTTC. It is translated as CASSLGEADYTF.

Only a few counts were recorded for this clonotype. This chain connects TRBV7-6 to TRBJ2-7; unclear D gene. Germline V gene data show CDR1 as SGHVS and CDR2 as FNYEAQ. The CDR3 runs to 12 residues. Trimming pared 3 bases from V and 3 bases from J, leaving 6 bases between. CDR3 sequence: CASSLNGYEQYF. The CDR3 DNA sequence: TGTGCCAGCAGCTTGAACGGCTACGAGCAGTACTTC.

This clonotype was seen more than once but under ten times. This may be a read error: a much more frequent sequence differs by one nucleotide. This chain uses TRBV12-3 or TRBV12-4 with TRBJ2-3; D is perhaps TRBD1 or TRBD2 (5 bases each). The CDR3 has 14 residues. CDR3 region: CASSLGPSTDRQYF. As DNA, the CDR3 is TGTGCCAGCAGTTTGGGACCAAGCACAGATAGGCAGTATTTT.

A few counts support this clonotype. V usage is TRBV13 and J usage is TRBJ1-1, with no clear D. The CDR3 length is 14 residues. V shed 4 bases and J shed 1 base, with 10 bases lying between them. CDR1 and CDR2 from the germline V gene are PRHDT and FYEKMQ (reference sequence). The CDR3 sequence is CASSSGRANTEAFF. Written as DNA, the CDR3 is TGTGCCAGCAGCTCAGGACGGGCGAACACTGAAGCTTTCTTT.

The V call is TRBV11-2, the J call TRBJ2-7; TRBD2 matches 7 bases. In germline, CDR1 is SGHAT, CDR2 FQNNGV. CDR3 length: 15 residues. V lost 1 base, J lost 3 bases, and 6 bases stayed unmatched. Here the CDR3 reads CASSLAGGSFYEQYF. In nucleotides, the CDR3 is TGTGCCAGCAGCTTAGCCGGCGGGAGCTTCTACGAGCAGTACTTC. Complete variable domain (other parts from reference TRBV11-2 and TRBJ2-7): EAGVAQSPRYKIIEKRQSVAFWCNPISGHATLYWYQQILGQGPKLLIQFQNNGVVDDSQLPKDRFSAERLKGVDSTLKIQPAKLEDSAVYLCASSLAGGSFYEQYFGPGTRLTVT.

Ten or more counts support this clonotype. The CDR3 loop reads CASSELEDTQYF. The CDR3 nucleotides are TGTGCCAGCAGTGAATTGGAAGATACGCAGTATTTT. The V gene is TRBV2, the J gene TRBJ2-3, with D unclear. The CDR3 extends over 12 amino acids. Deletions cut 2 bases from V and 5 bases from J, with 5 bases between. The germline V gene has CDR1 SNHLY and CDR2 FYNNEI.

Of note for this clonotype: Compared with germline, one end of the junction differs, possibly owing to a read error. This chain uses TRBV11-2 with TRBJ2-5, with a possible D match to TRBD1 (5 bases). Germline CDR1 SGHAT, CDR2 FQNNGV. CDR3 length: 15 residues. The CDR3, as DNA: TGTGCCAGCAGCTTAGCCTGGACAAACCAAGAGACCCAGCACTTC. Its translation is CASSLAWTNQETQHF.

Concerning this clonotype: A much larger clonotype is one base distant, so this may be a read error. The chain links TRBV4-1 to TRBJ2-1; 11 nucleotides align to TRBD2. The CDR3 runs 16 residues. The ends lost 4 bases at V and 4 bases at J; junction bases unmatched: 6. The germline V gene encodes CDR1 MGHRA and CDR2 YSYEKL. The CDR3 DNA is TGCGCCAGCAGCCTGGGACTAGCGGAGGGTTACAATGAGCAGTTCTTC. This codes for CASSLGLAEGYNEQFF.

A note on this clonotype: Its ends do not fully match the called genes, so a read error is possible. The chain links TRBV28 to TRBJ1-1; D remains ambiguous. Germline CDR1 is MDHEN and CDR2 is SYDVKM. The CDR3 has 14 amino acids. The CDR3 DNA sequence: TGTGCCAGCAGTCAGCCCGGTTGCAACACTGAGGCTTTCTTT. Amino acids: CASSQPGCNTEAFF.

With regard to this clonotype: The conserved phenylalanine or tryptophan is not found at the CDR3 terminus, so this likely reflects a read error. The J gene is TRBJ1-5, the V gene TRBV30; no definite D call. Trimming stripped 0 bases from V and 2 bases from J, with 5 bases between. CDR1 and CDR2 (germline): GTSNPN, SVGIG (reference sequence). The CDR3 sequence is 13 residues long. The CDR3 bases are TGTGCCTGGAGTGTGGGTGGCAATCAGCCCCAGCATCTT. Encoded protein: CAWSVGGNQPQHL.